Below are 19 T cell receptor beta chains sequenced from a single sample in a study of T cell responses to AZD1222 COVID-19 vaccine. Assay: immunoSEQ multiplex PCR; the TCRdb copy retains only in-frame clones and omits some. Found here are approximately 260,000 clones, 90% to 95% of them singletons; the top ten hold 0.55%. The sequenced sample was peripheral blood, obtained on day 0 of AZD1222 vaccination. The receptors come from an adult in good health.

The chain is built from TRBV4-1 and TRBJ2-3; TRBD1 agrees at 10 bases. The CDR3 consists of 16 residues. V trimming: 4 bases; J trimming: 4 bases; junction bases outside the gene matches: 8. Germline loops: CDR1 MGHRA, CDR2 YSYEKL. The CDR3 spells CASSLLGQGEADTQYF. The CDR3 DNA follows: TGCGCCAGCAGCCTACTTGGACAGGGGGAGGCAGATACGCAGTATTTT.

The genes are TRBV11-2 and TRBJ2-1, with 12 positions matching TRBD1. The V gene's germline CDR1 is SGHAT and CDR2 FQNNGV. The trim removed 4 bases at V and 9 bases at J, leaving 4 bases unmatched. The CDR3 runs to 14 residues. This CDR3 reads CASSWGQGAGEQFF. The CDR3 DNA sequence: TGTGCCAGCAGCTGGGGACAGGGGGCAGGTGAGCAGTTCTTC.

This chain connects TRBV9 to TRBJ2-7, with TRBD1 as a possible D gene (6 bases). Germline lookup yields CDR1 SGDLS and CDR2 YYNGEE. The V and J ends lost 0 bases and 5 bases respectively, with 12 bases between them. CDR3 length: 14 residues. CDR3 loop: CASSVVGAGDEQYF. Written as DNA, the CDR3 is TGTGCCAGCAGCGTAGTGGGGGCGGGCGACGAGCAGTACTTC.

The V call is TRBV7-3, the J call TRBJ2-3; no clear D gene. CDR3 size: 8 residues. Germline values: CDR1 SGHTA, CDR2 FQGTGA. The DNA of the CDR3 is TGTGCAGCCTTTTTTCAGTATTTT. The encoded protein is CAAFFQYF.

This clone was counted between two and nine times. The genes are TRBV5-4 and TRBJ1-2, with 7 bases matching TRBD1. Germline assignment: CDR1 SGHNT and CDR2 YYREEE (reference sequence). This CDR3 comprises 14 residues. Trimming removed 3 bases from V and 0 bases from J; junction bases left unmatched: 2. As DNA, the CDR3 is TGTGCCAGCAGCTCAGGGACAGCTAACTATGGCTACACCTTC. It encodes CASSSGTANYGYTF.

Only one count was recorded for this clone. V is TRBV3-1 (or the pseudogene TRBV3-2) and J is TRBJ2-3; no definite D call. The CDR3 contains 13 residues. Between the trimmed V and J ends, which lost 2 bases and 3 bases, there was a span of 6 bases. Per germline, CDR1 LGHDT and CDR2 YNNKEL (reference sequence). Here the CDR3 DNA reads TGTGCCAGCAGCCAACCCCCTACAGATACGCAGTATTTT. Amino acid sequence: CASSQPPTDTQYF.

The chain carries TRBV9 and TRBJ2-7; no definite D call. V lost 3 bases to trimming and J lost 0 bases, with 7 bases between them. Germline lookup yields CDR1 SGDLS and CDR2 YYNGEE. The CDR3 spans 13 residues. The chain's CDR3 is CASSGPRSYEQYF. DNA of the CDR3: TGTGCCAGCAGCGGCCCGCGCTCCTACGAGCAGTACTTC.

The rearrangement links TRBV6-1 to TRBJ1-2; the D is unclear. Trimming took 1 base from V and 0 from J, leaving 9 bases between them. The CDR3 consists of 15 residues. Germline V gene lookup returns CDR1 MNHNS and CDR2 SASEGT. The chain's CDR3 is CASSEGPRANYGYTF. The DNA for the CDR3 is TGTGCCAGCAGTGAAGGACCGAGAGCTAACTATGGCTACACCTTC.

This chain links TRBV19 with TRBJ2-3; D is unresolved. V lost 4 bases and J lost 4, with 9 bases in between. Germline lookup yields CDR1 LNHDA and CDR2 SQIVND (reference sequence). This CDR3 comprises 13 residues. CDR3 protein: CASSTTPADTQYF. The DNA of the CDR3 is TGTGCCAGTAGTACGACCCCCGCAGATACGCAGTATTTT. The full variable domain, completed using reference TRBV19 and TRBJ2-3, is DGGITQSPKYLFRKEGQNVTLSCEQNLNHDAMYWYRQDPGQGLRLIYYSQIVNDFQKGDIAEGYSVSREKKESFPLTVTSAQKNPTAFYLCASSTTPADTQYFGPGTRLTVL.

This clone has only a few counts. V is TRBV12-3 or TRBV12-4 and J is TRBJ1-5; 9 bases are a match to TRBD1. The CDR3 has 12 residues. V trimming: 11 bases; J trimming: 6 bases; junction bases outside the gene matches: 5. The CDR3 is CAGGQGSQPQHF. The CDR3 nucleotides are TGTGCCGGGGGACAGGGCTCTCAGCCCCAGCATTTT.

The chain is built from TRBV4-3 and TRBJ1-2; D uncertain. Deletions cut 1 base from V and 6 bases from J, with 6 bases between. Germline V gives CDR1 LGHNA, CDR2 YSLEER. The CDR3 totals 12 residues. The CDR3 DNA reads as TGCGCCAGCAGCCAAGGCCGGGATGGCTACACCTTC. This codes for CASSQGRDGYTF.

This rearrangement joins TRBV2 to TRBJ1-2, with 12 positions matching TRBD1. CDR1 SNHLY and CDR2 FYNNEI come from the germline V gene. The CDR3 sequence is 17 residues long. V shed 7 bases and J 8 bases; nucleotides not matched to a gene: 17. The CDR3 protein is CASTPDLPGQGAGGYTF. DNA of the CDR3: TGTGCCAGCACCCCAGACCTACCGGGACAGGGGGCCGGGGGCTACACCTTC. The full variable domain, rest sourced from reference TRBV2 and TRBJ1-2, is EPEVTQTPSHQVTQMGQEVILRCVPISNHLYFYWYRQILGQKVEFLVSFYNNEISEKSEIFDDQFSVERPDGSNFTLKIRSTKLEDSAMYFCASTPDLPGQGAGGYTFGSGTRLTVV.

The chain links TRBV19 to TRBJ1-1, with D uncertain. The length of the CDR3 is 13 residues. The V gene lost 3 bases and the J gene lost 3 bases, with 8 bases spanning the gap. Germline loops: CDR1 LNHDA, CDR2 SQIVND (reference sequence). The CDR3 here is CASSIESYTEAFF. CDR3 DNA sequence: TGTGCCAGTAGTATCGAGTCCTACACTGAAGCTTTCTTT.

The CDR3 is CASSFDRGQNYGYTF. The CDR3 nucleotides are TGTGCCAGCAGCTTCGACAGGGGGCAGAACTATGGCTACACCTTC. The chain is built from TRBV7-9 and TRBJ1-2, with 10 bases lining up with TRBD1. CDR3 length: 15 residues. The germline V gene has CDR1 SEHNR and CDR2 FQNEAQ (reference sequence). Trimming removed 3 bases from V and 2 bases from J; junction bases left unmatched: 3.

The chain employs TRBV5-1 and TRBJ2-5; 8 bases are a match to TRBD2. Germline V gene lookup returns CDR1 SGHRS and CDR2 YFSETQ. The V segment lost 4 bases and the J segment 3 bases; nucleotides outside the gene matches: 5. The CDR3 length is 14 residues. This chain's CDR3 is CASSLQTSEETQYF. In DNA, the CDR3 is TGCGCCAGCAGCCTCCAGACTAGCGAAGAGACCCAGTACTTC.

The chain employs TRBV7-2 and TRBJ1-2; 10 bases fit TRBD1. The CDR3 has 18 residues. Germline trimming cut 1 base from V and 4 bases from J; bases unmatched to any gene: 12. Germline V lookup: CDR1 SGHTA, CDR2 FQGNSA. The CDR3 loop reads CASSLDSRTGGLGYGYTF. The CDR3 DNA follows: TGTGCCAGCAGCTTAGACTCCCGGACAGGGGGTCTGGGCTATGGCTACACCTTC.

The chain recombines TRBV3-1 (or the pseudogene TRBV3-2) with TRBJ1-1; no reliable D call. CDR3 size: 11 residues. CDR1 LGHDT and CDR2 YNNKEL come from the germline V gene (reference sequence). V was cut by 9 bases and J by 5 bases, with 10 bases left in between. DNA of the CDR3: TGTGCCAGTACGGTAGGGACTGAAGCTTTCTTT. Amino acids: CASTVGTEAFF.

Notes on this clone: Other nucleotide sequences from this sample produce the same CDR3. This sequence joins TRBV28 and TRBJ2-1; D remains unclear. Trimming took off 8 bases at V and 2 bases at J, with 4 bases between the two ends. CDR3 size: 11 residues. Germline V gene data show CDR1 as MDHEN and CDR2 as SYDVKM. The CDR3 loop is CASSPYNEQFF. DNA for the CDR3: TGTGCCAGCTCACCCTACAATGAGCAGTTCTTC.

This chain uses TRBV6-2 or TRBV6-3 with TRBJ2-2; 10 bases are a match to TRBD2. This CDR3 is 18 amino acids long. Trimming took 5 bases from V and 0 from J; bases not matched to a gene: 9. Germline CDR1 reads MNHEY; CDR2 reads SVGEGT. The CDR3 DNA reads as TGTGCCAGCAGTCAGAGGCCAGCGGGGGGGACGAACACCGGGGAGCTGTTTTTT. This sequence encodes CASSQRPAGGTNTGELFF.